This TCR beta chain derives from a study of T-cell reconstitution after alpha-beta-depleted transplantation in children. Construction of the TCRbeta library involved unique molecular identifiers. TCRdb itself ran the PCR reads through MiXCR, one entry per CDR3 protein. The table records approximately 200,000 distinct CDR3 sequences, more than 12% of them present only once. The sample holds a few counts of this clonotype. The receptor's source is a human donor who donated a stem cell graft to a child with acute lymphoblastic leukemia. The sample in question was PBMCs from the stem cell graft donor, obtained from the stem cell graft.

The CDR3 nucleotides read TGTGCCAGCAGCTTGGGGCTGGACAGGGCAGGATATGGCTACACCTTC. As protein: CASSLGLDRAGYGYTF. This sequence joins TRBV5-5 and TRBJ1-2; 8 nucleotides align to TRBD1. The V gene's germline CDR1 is SGHKS and CDR2 YYEKEE (reference sequence). J was trimmed by 5 bases and V by 0 bases; bases with no gene match: 9. There are 16 residues in the CDR3.